A single T cell receptor beta chain is shown here with its context. This specimen comes from a study of cytomegalovirus exposure and HLA in healthy donors. PCR amplification relied on 60 Vbeta primers (plus 13 Jbeta primers). Assay: immunoSEQ multiplex PCR; the TCRdb copy retains only in-frame clones and omits some. In the table there are nearly 95,000 clones, approximately 63% of which are singletons. This CDR3 contains 14 residues. Losses at the gene ends were 0 bases for V and 6 bases for J; bases not matched to a gene: 5. Germline lookup yields CDR1 SGHNT and CDR2 YYREEE (reference sequence). The receptor was isolated from a woman aged 25 to 39 in good health and CMV-seronegative. Sequencing was done on a sample of PBMCs. The J gene is TRBJ2-7, the V gene TRBV5-4; 8 positions match TRBD2. The CDR3 region is CASSLAGTSGEQYF. The CDR3 bases are TGTGCCAGCAGCTTGGCCGGGACTAGTGGCGAGCAGTACTTC.